The 25 T cell receptor beta chains given below trace back to one sample, sequenced in a study of molecular identifiers for immune sequencing clone quantification. MiXCR was run by TCRdb on the PCR reads, yielding one entry per CDR3 protein. The sample has around 320,000 distinct CDR3 sequences; 24% are singletons. Sequenced: naive CD8+ T cells from blood, with Jurkat cell RNA spiked in. Subset here: FACS-sorted CD8+CD4-CCR7+CD45RA+ naive T cells. The source is a human donor in good health. Some libraries in this study had Jurkat cell RNA spiked in.

This clonotype appeared many times. The chain couples TRBV12-3 or TRBV12-4 to TRBJ2-7; D remains ambiguous. Trimming took off 6 bases at V and 3 bases at J, with 12 bases between the two ends. The CDR3 consists of 13 residues. The CDR3 bases are TGTGCCAGCAGCCCTCAAGGGTTCTACGAGCAGTACTTC. Amino acids: CASSPQGFYEQYF.

This clonotype was recorded at least ten times. DNA for the CDR3: TGCGCCAGCAGCCAAGATCAGGGTTATGACCAGCCCCAGCATTTT. Amino acids: CASSQDQGYDQPQHF. V and J are TRBV4-1 and TRBJ1-5, with D possibly matching TRBD1 (5 bases). Per the germline V gene, CDR1 is MGHRA and CDR2 is YSYEKL. This CDR3 region has 15 residues. Trimming took 0 bases from V and 7 from J, leaving 13 bases between them.

The chain uses TRBV18 and TRBJ2-1; 9 nucleotides agree with TRBD1. The CDR3 is 17 residues long. Trimming took 2 bases from V and 8 from J; bases not matched to a gene: 13. The V gene's germline CDR1 is KGHSH and CDR2 LQKENI. The CDR3 loop reads CASSPSPGQGLYDEQFF. As DNA, the CDR3 is TGTGCCAGCTCACCATCCCCGGGACAGGGTCTGTATGATGAGCAGTTCTTC.

The V call is TRBV6-2 or TRBV6-3, the J call TRBJ1-2; 7 bases are a match to TRBD1. V shed 7 bases, J shed 1 base, and the junction held 12 bases outside the gene matches. The germline V gene encodes CDR1 MNHEY and CDR2 SVGEGT. The CDR3 runs 16 residues. The DNA of the CDR3 is TGTGCCAGCAACCAAGGGGACAGCAGCGTTAACTATGGCTACACCTTC. Protein product: CASNQGDSSVNYGYTF.

The table lists this clonotype with many counts. V gene TRBV5-4 combines with J gene TRBJ1-6; D gene uncertain. V was shortened by 4 bases and J by 10 bases, with 24 bases between the two germline ends. The CDR3 contains 17 residues. Germline V gives CDR1 SGHNT, CDR2 YYREEE (reference sequence). The DNA of the CDR3 is TGTGCCAGCAGCGAGAACTCTCCGGGCCGAGGATTCTCACCCCTCCACTTT. Residues: CASSENSPGRGFSPLHF. Full variable domain (outside the CDR3, taken from reference TRBV5-4 and TRBJ1-6): ETGVTQSPTHLIKTRGQQVTLRCSSQSGHNTVSWYQQALGQGPQFIFQYYREEENGRGNFPPRFSGLQFPNYSSELNVNALELDDSALYLCASSENSPGRGFSPLHFGNGTRLTVT.

The chain links TRBV6-5 to TRBJ2-3; D call uncertain. Looked up from germline, CDR1 is MNHEY and CDR2 is SVGAGI. Trimming pared 0 bases from V and 2 bases from J, leaving 12 bases between. The CDR3 is 16 amino acids. CDR3 sequence: CASSYSFGGTTDTQYF. In DNA form, the CDR3 reads TGTGCCAGCAGTTACTCGTTCGGCGGAACCACAGATACGCAGTATTTT.

This clonotype came up a few times. One end of the junction does not line up with germline, which may come from a read error. The rearrangement links TRBV7-2 to TRBJ2-2; TRBD2 might be the D (7 bases). Germline V gene sequence: CDR1 SGHTA, CDR2 FQGNSA. The CDR3 loop spans 16 amino acids. The CDR3 nucleotides read TGTGCCAGCAGCTTACGCGGGGGCCCGAACGCCGGGGAGCTGTTTTTT. The encoded protein is CASSLRGGPNAGELFF.

This clonotype was recorded many times. A much larger clone lies one base from this, so it may be a read error. The chain is built from TRBV5-1 and TRBJ2-7; D might be TRBD1 (6 bases). V lost 3 bases, J lost 3 bases, and 7 bases lay in between. Germline V CDR1 and CDR2: SGHRS, YFSETQ. The CDR3 runs 12 residues. CDR3 loop: CASSSDSYEQYF. In DNA, the CDR3 is TGCGCCAGCAGCTCGGACAGCTACGAGCAGTACTTC.

This clonotype was counted between two and nine times. The junction and the germline gene differ at one end; a read error may be behind it. This chain's CDR3 is CASSFPRTGSITPTHTQYF. The CDR3 DNA reads TGTGCCAGCAGTTTCCCCCGGACGGGGTCCATTACCCCCACACATACGCAGTATTTT. The chain uses TRBV28 and TRBJ2-3; tentative D call: TRBD2 (5 bases). In germline, CDR1 is MDHEN, CDR2 SYDVKM. This CDR3 contains 19 residues.

The sample holds many counts of this clonotype. The rearrangement links TRBV20-1 to TRBJ1-5; the D gene is possibly TRBD1 (5 bases). The germline CDR1 and CDR2 sequences are DFQATT and SNEGSKA (reference sequence). Between the trimmed V and J ends, which lost 2 bases and 0 bases, there was a span of 11 bases. The CDR3 totals 15 residues. This chain's CDR3 is CSARSGRNSNQPQHF. In DNA, the CDR3 is TGCAGTGCTAGATCGGGACGGAATAGCAATCAGCCCCAGCATTTT.

This clonotype was counted only a few times. The chain carries TRBV2 and TRBJ1-1, with D hard to call. Looked up from germline, CDR1 is SNHLY and CDR2 is FYNNEI. V was trimmed by 7 bases and J by 3 bases, leaving 21 bases between them. CDR3 length: 16 residues. In DNA, the CDR3 is TGTGCCAGCATCTTACGCTGGGGAGGGTCGGACACTGAAGCTTTCTTT. The encoded protein is CASILRWGGSDTEAFF.

In its sample, this clonotype was seen a few times. CDR3 loop: CASSFTGGGGYEQYF. CDR3 bases: TGCGCCAGCAGCTTTACAGGAGGAGGTGGGTACGAGCAGTACTTC. This chain links TRBV5-1 with TRBJ2-7, with D perhaps matching TRBD1 or TRBD2 (5 bases each). The V gene lost 2 bases and the J gene lost 4 bases, with 16 bases spanning the gap. The CDR3 contains 15 residues. Germline loops: CDR1 SGHRS, CDR2 YFSETQ.

This clonotype has a handful of counts. The J gene is TRBJ2-5, the V gene TRBV7-6, with D tentatively TRBD2 (6 bases). This CDR3 contains 18 residues. Per the germline V gene, CDR1 is SGHVS and CDR2 is FNYEAQ. Trimming left V 5 bases short and J 7 bases short, with 29 bases between. CDR3 amino acids: CASSLNIPAREETGTQYF. CDR3 bases: TGTGCCAGCAGCCTAAACATCCCCGCCAGGGAGGAAACGGGGACCCAGTACTTC.

This clonotype was recorded many times. The J gene is TRBJ2-7, the V gene TRBV6-5; the match to TRBD2 covers 7 bases. CDR1 and CDR2 from the germline V gene are MNHEY and SVGAGI. CDR3 size: 15 residues. V lost 0 bases to trimming and J lost 3 bases; unmatched junction nucleotides: 5. CDR3: CASSYSQGGVYEQYF. CDR3 DNA sequence: TGTGCCAGCAGTTACTCCCAGGGAGGGGTCTACGAGCAGTACTTC.

To note about this clonotype: A much larger clonotype is one base distant, so this may be a read error. This sequence joins TRBV24-1 and TRBJ2-7; D gene ambiguous. Trimming stripped 4 bases from V and 3 bases from J, with 9 bases between. Germline V gene lookup returns CDR1 KGHDR and CDR2 SFDVKD. The CDR3 runs to 13 residues. Here the CDR3 DNA reads TGTGCCACCAGTGAGCTATCCGGCTACGAGCAGTACTTC. As protein: CATSELSGYEQYF.

In the case of this clonotype: No conserved phenylalanine or tryptophan ends this CDR3, so it is likely a read error. V is TRBV12-3 or TRBV12-4 and J is TRBJ2-3; D possibly matches TRBD1 or TRBD2 (5 bases each). Trimming shortened V by 3 bases and J by 4 bases, and 5 bases separated the two germline ends. The CDR3 sequence is 12 residues long. CDR3 residues: CASSLGADTQYS. CDR3 bases: TGTGCCAGCAGTTTGGGGGCAGATACGCAGTATTCT.

Comments on this clonotype: A much more abundant neighbour one base away suggests this may be a read error. The CDR3 sequence: CTSSLPSDGDTQYF. The CDR3 DNA is TGTACCAGCAGCTTACCCTCTGACGGAGATACGCAGTATTTT. The chain recombines TRBV7-9 with TRBJ2-3; D not certain. CDR3 size: 14 residues. Per the germline V gene, CDR1 is SEHNR and CDR2 is FQNEAQ (reference sequence). Variable domain in full (rest from reference TRBV7-9 and TRBJ2-3): DTGVSQNPRHKITKRGQNVTFRCDPISEHNRLYWYRQTLGQGPEFLTYFQNEAQLEKSRLLSDRFSAERPKGSFSTLEIQRTEQGDSAMYLCTSSLPSDGDTQYFGPGTRLTVL.

This clonotype showed up many times. J is TRBJ2-3 and V is TRBV12-3 or TRBV12-4; TRBD2 matches at 10 bases. With V trimmed by 7 bases and J by 2 bases, 9 bases remained unmatched. The CDR3 loop spans 16 amino acids. The DNA of the CDR3 is TGTGCCAGCACCCCACTAGCGGGGCTGCACACAGATACGCAGTATTTT. Protein: CASTPLAGLHTDTQYF.

At least ten counts were recorded for this clonotype. V gene TRBV4-3 combines with J gene TRBJ1-1; the match to TRBD1 covers 7 bases. The germline V gene has CDR1 LGHNA and CDR2 YSLEER. The trim removed 4 bases at V and 5 bases at J, leaving 10 bases unmatched. CDR3 size: 15 residues. CDR3 sequence: CASSRRQGFGTEAFF. CDR3 DNA: TGCGCCAGCAGCCGAAGACAGGGTTTTGGAACTGAAGCTTTCTTT.

V usage is TRBV6-2 or TRBV6-3 and J usage is TRBJ2-7, with 14 bases lining up with TRBD2. CDR3 length: 15 residues. The trim removed 6 bases at V and 6 bases at J, leaving 7 bases unmatched. Germline loops: CDR1 MNHEY, CDR2 SVGEGT. The CDR3 nucleotides are TGTGCCAGCAGCCCCCGGGGACTAGCGGGAGTCGAGCAGTACTTC. Protein product: CASSPRGLAGVEQYF.

There are many counts of this clonotype. This chain uses TRBV14 with TRBJ2-7; D unresolved. The CDR3 has 13 residues. The ends were cut back, 0 bases at V and 3 bases at J, with 6 bases in the middle. Germline assignment: CDR1 SGHDN and CDR2 FVKESK. This CDR3 is CASSQENSYEQYF. The CDR3 DNA reads as TGTGCCAGCAGCCAAGAAAACAGCTACGAGCAGTACTTC.

This clonotype was observed a few times. The CDR3 nucleotides read TGTGCCAGCAGCTTCAGTACTAGAACTCTCACAGATACGCAGTATTTT. Amino acid sequence: CASSFSTRTLTDTQYF. The chain uses TRBV7-9 and TRBJ2-3; tentatively, D is TRBD2 (5 bases). The CDR3 is made up of 16 amino acids. Deletions cut 3 bases from V and 2 bases from J, with 15 bases between. In germline, CDR1 is SEHNR, CDR2 FQNEAQ (reference sequence).

CDR3: CSARDSTKISYEQYF. CDR3 DNA sequence: TGCAGTGCTAGAGATTCCACGAAGATCTCCTACGAGCAGTACTTC. The V and J genes are TRBV20-1 and TRBJ2-7; D unclear. This CDR3 region has 15 residues. CDR1 is DFQATT, CDR2 SNEGSKA, per germline (reference sequence). Between the trimmed V and J ends, which lost 0 bases and 0 bases, there was a span of 12 bases.

The count of this clonotype is one. At one of its ends the junction is not consistent with the germline gene, which may arise from a read error. The gene calls are TRBV7-6 and TRBJ1-1; 7 bases map to TRBD1. The V gene's germline CDR1 is SGHVS and CDR2 FNYEAQ. The CDR3 is 16 amino acids. CDR3 protein: CASSLEGRGLNAEAFF. The CDR3 coding sequence is TGTGCCAGCAGCTTAGAGGGCAGGGGGTTGAACGCTGAAGCTTTCTTT.

As concerns this clonotype: A much larger clone sits a single nucleotide away, making a read error possible. This is likely a read error, given that the CDR3 carries no conserved phenylalanine or tryptophan at its end. The gene calls are TRBV7-9 and TRBJ1-4; D gene unclear. CDR1 and CDR2 (germline): SEHNR, FQNEAQ (reference sequence). The V end lost 8 bases, the J end lost 3 bases, and 10 bases lay between the germline ends. The CDR3 extends over 13 amino acids. The CDR3 coding sequence is TGTGCCAGCCGCCCGCCAGCTAATGAAAAACTGTTTCTT. The encoded protein is CASRPPANEKLFL.